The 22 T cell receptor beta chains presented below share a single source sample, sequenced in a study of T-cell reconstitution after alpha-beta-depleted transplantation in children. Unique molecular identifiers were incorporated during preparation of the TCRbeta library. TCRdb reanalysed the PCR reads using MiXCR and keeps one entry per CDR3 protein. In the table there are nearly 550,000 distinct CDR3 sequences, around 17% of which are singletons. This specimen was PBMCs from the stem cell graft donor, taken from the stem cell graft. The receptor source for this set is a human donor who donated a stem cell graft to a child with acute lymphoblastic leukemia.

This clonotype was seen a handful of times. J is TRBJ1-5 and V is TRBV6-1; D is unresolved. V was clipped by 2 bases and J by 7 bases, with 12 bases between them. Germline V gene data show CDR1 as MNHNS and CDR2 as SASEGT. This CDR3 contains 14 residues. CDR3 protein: CASSESLPTQPQHF. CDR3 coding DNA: TGTGCCAGCAGTGAAAGCCTGCCGACCCAGCCCCAGCATTTT.

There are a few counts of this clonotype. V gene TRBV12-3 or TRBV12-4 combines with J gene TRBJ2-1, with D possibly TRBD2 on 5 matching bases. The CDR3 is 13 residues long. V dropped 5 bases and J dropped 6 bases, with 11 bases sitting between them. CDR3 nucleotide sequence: TGTGCCAGCAGTCCCAGCGGCACCAATGAGCAGTTCTTC. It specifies CASSPSGTNEQFF.

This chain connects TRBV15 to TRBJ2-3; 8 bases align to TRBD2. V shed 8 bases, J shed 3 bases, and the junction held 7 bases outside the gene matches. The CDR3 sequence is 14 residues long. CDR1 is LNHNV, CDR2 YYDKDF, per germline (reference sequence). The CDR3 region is CATGPSGSTDTQYF. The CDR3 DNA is TGTGCCACCGGGCCGAGCGGGAGTACAGATACGCAGTATTTT.

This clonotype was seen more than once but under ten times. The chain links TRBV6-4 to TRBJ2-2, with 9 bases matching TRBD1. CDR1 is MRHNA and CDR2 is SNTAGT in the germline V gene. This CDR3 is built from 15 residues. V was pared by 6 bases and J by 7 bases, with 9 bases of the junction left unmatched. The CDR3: CASRNPGQGGGELFF. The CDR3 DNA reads TGTGCCAGCAGAAATCCGGGACAGGGAGGCGGGGAGCTGTTTTTT.

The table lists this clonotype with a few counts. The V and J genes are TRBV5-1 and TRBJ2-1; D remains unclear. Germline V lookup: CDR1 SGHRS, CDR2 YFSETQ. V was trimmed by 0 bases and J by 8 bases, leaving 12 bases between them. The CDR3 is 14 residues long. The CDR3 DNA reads TGCGCCAGCAGCTTGGTTAGTAGCCTCGATGAGCAGTTCTTC. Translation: CASSLVSSLDEQFF. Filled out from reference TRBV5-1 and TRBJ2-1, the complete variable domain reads KAGVTQTPRYLIKTRGQQVTLSCSPISGHRSVSWYQQTPGQGLQFLFEYFSETQRNKGNFPGRFSGRQFSNSRSEMNVSTLELGDSALYLCASSLVSSLDEQFFGPGTRLTVL.

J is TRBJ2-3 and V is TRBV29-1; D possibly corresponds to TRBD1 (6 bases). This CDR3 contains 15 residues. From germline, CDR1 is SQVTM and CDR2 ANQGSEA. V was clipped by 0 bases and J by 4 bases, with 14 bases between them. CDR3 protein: CSVEERGKGADTQYF. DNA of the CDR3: TGCAGCGTTGAAGAAAGGGGGAAGGGCGCAGATACGCAGTATTTT.

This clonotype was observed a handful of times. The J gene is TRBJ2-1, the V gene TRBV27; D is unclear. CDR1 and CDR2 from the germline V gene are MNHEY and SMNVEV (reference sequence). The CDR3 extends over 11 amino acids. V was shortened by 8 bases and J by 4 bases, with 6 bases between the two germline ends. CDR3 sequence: CASGIYNEQFF. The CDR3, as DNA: TGTGCCAGCGGGATTTACAATGAGCAGTTCTTC.

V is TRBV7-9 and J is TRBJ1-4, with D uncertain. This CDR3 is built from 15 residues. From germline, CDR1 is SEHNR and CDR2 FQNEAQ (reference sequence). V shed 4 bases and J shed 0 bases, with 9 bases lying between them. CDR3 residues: CASSSSPTTNEKLFF. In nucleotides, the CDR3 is TGTGCCAGCAGCTCCTCCCCAACAACTAATGAAAAACTGTTTTTT.

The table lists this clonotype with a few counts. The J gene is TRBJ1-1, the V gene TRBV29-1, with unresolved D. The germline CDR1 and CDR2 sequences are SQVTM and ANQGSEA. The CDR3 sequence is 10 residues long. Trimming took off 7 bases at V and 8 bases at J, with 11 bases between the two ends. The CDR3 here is CSGTDGEAFF. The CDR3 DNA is TGCAGCGGGACGGATGGGGAAGCTTTCTTT.

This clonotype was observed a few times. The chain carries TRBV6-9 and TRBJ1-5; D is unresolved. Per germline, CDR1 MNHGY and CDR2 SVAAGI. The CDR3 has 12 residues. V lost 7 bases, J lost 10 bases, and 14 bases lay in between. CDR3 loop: CASTLNMNPQHF. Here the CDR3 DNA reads TGTGCCAGCACCTTAAACATGAATCCCCAGCATTTT.

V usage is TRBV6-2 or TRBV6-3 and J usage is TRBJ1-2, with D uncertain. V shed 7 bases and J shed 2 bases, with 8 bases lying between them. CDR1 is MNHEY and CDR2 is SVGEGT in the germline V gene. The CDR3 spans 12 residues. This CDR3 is CASKEGNYGYTF. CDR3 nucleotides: TGTGCCAGCAAGGAGGGAAACTATGGCTACACCTTC.

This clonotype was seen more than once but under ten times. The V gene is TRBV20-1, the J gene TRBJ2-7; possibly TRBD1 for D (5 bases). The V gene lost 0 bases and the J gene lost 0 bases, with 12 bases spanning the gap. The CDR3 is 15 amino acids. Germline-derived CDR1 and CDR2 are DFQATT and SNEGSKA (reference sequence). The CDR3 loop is CSARDLWGGSYEQYF. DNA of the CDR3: TGCAGTGCTAGAGACCTGTGGGGCGGCTCCTACGAGCAGTACTTC.

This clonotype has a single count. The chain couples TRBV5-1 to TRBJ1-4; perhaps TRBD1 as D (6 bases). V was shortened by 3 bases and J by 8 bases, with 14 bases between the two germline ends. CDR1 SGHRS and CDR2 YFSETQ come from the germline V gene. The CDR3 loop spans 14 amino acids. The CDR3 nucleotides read TGCGCCAGCAGCTGGGACACCGGGGGGGAAAAACTGTTTTTT. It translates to CASSWDTGGEKLFF.

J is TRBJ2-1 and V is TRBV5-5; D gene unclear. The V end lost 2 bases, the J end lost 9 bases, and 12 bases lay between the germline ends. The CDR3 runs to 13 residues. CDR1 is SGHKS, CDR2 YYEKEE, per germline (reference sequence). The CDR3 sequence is CASSFSWQAEQFF. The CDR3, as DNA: TGTGCCAGCAGCTTCTCTTGGCAGGCTGAGCAGTTCTTC. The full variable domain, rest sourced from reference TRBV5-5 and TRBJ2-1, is DAGVTQSPTHLIKTRGQQVTLRCSPISGHKSVSWYQQVLGQGPQFIFQYYEKEERGRGNFPDRFSARQFPNYSSELNVNALLLGDSALYLCASSFSWQAEQFFGPGTRLTVL.

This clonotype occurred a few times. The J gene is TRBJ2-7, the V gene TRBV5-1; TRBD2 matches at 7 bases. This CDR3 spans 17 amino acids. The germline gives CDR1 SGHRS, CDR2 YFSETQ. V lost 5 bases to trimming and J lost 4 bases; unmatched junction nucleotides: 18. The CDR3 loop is CASSSLGAGVVRYEQYF. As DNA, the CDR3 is TGCGCCAGCAGTTCCCTTGGTGCGGGAGTGGTTAGGTACGAGCAGTACTTC.

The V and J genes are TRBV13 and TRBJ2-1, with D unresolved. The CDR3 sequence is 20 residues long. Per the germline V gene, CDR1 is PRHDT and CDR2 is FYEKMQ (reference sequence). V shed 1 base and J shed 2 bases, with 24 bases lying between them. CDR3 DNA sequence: TGTGCCAGCAGCTTAGCCCAATCCCAATTTCAGATGGGGACCTACAATGAGCAGTTCTTC. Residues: CASSLAQSQFQMGTYNEQFF.

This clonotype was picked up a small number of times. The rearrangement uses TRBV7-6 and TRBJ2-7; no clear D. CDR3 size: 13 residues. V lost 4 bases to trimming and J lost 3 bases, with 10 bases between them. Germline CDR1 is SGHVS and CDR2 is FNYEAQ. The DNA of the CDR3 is TGTGCCAGCAGCTCCGCGATTAGCTACGAGCAGTACTTC. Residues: CASSSAISYEQYF.

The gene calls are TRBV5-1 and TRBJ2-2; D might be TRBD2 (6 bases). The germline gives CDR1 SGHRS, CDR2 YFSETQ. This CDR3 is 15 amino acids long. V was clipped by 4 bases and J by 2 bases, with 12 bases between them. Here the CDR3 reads CASSGGLPNTGELFF. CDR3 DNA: TGCGCCAGCAGCGGGGGACTTCCAAACACCGGGGAGCTGTTTTTT.

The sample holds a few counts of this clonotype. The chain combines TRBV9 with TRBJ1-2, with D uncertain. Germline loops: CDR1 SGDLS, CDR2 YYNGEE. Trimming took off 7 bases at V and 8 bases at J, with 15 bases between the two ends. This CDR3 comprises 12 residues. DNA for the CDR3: TGTGCCAGCGCAAACCCGTCCACGGGCTACACCTTC. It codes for CASANPSTGYTF.

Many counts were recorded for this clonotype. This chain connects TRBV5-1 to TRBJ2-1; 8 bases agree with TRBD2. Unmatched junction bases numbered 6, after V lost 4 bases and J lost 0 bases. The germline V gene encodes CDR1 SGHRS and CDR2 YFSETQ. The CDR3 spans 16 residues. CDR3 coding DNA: TGCGCCAGCAGCGGGATAGCGGGGAGCTCCTACAATGAGCAGTTCTTC. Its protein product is CASSGIAGSSYNEQFF.

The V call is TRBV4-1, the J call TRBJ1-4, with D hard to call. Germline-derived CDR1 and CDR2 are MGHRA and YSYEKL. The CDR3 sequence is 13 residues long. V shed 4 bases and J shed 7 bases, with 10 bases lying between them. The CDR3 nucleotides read TGCGCCAGCAGCCGCCTAACGGGTGAAAAACTGTTTTTT. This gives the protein CASSRLTGEKLFF.

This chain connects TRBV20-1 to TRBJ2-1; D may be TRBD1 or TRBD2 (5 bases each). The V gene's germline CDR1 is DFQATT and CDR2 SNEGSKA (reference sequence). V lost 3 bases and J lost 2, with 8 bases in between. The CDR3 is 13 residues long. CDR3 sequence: CSARWGTYNEQFF. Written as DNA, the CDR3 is TGCAGTGCTAGGTGGGGGACCTACAATGAGCAGTTCTTC.